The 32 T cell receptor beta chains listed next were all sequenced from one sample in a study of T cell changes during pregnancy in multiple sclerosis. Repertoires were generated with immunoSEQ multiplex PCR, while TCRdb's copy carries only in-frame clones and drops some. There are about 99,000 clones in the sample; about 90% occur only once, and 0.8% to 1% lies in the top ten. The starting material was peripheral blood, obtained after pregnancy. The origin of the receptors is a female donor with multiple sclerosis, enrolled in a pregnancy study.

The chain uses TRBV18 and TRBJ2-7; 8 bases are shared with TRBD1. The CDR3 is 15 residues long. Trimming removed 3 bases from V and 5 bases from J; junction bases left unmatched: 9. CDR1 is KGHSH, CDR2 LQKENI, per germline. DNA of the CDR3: TGTGCCAGCTCACCCCCCGGCAGGGGGCGAAACGAGCAGTACTTC. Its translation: CASSPPGRGRNEQYF.

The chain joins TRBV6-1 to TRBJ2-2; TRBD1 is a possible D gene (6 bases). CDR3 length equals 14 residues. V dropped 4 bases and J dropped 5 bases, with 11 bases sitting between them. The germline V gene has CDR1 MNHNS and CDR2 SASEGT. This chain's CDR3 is CASSVAGETGELFF. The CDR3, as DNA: TGTGCCAGCAGTGTTGCAGGGGAGACCGGGGAGCTGTTTTTT.

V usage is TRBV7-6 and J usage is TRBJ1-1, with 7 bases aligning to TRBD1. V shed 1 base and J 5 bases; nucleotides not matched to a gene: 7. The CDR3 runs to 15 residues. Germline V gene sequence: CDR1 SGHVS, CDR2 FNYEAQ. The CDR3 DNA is TGTGCCAGCAGCTTAGTCAGCCAGGGGGGAACTGAAGCTTTCTTT. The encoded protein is CASSLVSQGGTEAFF.

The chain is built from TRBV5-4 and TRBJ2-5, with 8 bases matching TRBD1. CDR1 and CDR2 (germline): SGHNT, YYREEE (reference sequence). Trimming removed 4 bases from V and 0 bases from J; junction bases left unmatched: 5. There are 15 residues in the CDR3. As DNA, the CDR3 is TGTGCCAGCAGCCCTCGGACAGGGTACCAAGAGACCCAGTACTTC. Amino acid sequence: CASSPRTGYQETQYF.

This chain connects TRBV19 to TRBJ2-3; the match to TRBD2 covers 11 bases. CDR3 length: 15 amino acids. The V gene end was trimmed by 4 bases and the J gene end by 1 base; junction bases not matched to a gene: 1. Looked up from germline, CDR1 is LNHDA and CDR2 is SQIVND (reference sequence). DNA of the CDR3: TGTGCCAGTAGTAAGGGACTAGCGGGCACAGATACGCAGTATTTT. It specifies CASSKGLAGTDTQYF.

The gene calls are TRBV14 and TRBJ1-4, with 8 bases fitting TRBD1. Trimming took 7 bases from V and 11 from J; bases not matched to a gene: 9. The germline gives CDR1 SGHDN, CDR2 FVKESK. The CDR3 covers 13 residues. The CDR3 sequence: CASTPSGGGKLFF. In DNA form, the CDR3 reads TGTGCCAGCACCCCGTCAGGGGGCGGGAAACTGTTTTTT.

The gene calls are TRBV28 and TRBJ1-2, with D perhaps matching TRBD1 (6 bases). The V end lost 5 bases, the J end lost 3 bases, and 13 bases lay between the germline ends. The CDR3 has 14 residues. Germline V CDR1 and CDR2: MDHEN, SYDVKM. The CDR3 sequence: CASSPQGLDYGYTF. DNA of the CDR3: TGTGCCAGCAGTCCACAGGGCCTTGACTATGGCTACACCTTC.

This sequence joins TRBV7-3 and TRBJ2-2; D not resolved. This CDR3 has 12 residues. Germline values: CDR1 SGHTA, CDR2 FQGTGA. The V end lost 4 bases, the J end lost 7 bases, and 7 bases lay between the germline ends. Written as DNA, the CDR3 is TGTGCCAGCAGCTCGCGAGTCGGGGAGCTGTTTTTT. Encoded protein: CASSSRVGELFF.

CDR3 loop: CASSRLGTRPIIPDEQYF. Here the CDR3 DNA reads TGTGCCAGCAGTCGCCTAGGGACAAGACCTATTATCCCAGACGAGCAGTACTTC. The chain couples TRBV7-8 to TRBJ2-7, with D possibly being TRBD1 (6 bases). Germline loops: CDR1 SGHVS, CDR2 FQNEAQ. Trimming took off 6 bases at V and 5 bases at J, with 29 bases between the two ends. This CDR3 has 18 amino acids.

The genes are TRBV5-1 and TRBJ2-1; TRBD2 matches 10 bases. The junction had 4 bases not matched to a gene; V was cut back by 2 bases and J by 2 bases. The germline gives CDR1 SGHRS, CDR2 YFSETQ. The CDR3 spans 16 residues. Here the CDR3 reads CASSLVGLAAYNEQFF. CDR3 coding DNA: TGCGCCAGCAGCTTAGTTGGACTAGCGGCCTACAATGAGCAGTTCTTC.

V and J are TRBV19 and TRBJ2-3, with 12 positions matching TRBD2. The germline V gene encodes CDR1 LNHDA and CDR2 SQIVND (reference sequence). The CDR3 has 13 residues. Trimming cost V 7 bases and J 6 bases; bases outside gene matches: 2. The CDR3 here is CASNGLAGDTQYF. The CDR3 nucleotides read TGTGCCAGTAATGGACTAGCGGGGGATACGCAGTATTTT.

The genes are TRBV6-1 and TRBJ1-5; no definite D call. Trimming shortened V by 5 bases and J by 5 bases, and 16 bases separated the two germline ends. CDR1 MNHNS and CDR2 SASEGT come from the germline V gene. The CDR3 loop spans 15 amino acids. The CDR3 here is CASSPIIPRDQPQHF. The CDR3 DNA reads TGTGCCAGCAGTCCCATTATCCCACGGGATCAGCCCCAGCATTTT.

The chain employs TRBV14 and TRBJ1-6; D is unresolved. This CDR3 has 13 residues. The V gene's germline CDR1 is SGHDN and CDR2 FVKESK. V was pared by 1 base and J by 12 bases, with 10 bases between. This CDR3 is CASSQGSPEPLHF. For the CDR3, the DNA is TGTGCCAGCAGCCAAGGATCCCCAGAACCCCTCCACTTT.

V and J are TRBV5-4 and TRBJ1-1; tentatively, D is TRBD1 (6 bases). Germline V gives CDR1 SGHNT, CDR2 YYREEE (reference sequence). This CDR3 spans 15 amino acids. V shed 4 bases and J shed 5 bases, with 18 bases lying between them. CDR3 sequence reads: CASSGSQGLLTEAFF. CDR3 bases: TGTGCCAGCAGCGGGTCCCAGGGGTTGTTAACTGAAGCTTTCTTT.

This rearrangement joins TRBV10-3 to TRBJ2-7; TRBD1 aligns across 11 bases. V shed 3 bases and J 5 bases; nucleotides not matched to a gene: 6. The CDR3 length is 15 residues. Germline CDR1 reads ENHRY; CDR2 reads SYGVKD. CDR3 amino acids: CAISDPWTGGNEQYF. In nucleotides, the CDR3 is TGTGCCATCAGTGACCCATGGACAGGGGGCAACGAGCAGTACTTC.

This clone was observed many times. Written as DNA, the CDR3 is TGTGCCAGCAGCTTAGCCGGGAACTATGGCTACACCTTC. Its protein is CASSLAGNYGYTF. The chain joins TRBV7-2 to TRBJ1-2; D remains ambiguous. CDR3 length: 13 amino acids. In germline, CDR1 is SGHTA, CDR2 FQGNSA. Trimming pared 0 bases from V and 2 bases from J, leaving 4 bases between.

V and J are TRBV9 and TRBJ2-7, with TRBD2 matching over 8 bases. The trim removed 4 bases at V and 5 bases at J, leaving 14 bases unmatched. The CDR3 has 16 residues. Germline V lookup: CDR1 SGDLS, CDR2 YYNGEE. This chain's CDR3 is CASSPGGGTSPDEQYF. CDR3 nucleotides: TGTGCCAGCAGCCCGGGGGGAGGGACTAGTCCTGACGAGCAGTACTTC. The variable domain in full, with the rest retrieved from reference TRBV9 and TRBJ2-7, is DSGVTQTPKHLITATGQRVTLRCSPRSGDLSVYWYQQSLDQGLQFLIQYYNGEERAKGNILERFSAQQFPDLHSELNLSSLELGDSALYFCASSPGGGTSPDEQYFGPGTRLTVT.

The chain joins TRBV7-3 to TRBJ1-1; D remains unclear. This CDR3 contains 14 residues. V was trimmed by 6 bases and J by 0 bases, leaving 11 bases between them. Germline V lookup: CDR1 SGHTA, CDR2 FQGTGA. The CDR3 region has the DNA TGTGCCAGCAGTCCGGGGAGTATGAACACTGAAGCTTTCTTT. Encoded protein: CASSPGSMNTEAFF. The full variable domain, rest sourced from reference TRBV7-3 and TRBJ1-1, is GAGVSQTPSNKVTEKGKYVELRCDPISGHTALYWYRQSLGQGPEFLIYFQGTGAADDSGLPNDRFFAVRPEGSVSTLKIQRTERGDSAVYLCASSPGSMNTEAFFGQGTRLTVV.

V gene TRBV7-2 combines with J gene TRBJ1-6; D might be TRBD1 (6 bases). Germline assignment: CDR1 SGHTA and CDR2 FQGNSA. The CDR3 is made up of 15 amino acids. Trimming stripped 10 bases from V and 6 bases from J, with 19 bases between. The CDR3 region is CATQPPGGLNSPLHF. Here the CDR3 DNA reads TGTGCCACCCAACCACCGGGGGGGCTTAATTCACCCCTCCACTTT.

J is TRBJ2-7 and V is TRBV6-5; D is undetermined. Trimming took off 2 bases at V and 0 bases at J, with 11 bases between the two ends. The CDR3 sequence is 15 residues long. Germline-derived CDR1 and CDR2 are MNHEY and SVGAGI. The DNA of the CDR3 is TGTGCCAGCAGTTACACCCCAGGTAACTCCTACGAGCAGTACTTC. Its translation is CASSYTPGNSYEQYF.

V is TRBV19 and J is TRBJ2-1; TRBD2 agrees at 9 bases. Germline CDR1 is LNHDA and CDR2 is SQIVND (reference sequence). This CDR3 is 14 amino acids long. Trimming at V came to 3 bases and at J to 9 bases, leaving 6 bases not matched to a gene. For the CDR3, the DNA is TGTGCCAGTAGTATGGTGCTAGCGGGAACTGAGCAGTTCTTC. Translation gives CASSMVLAGTEQFF.

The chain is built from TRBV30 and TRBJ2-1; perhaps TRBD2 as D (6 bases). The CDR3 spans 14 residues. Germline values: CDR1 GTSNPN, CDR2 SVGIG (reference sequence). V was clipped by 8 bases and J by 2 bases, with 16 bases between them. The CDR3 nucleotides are TGTGCCCTAGCAGGGAGGCCCACCTACAATGAGCAGTTCTTC. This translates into CALAGRPTYNEQFF.

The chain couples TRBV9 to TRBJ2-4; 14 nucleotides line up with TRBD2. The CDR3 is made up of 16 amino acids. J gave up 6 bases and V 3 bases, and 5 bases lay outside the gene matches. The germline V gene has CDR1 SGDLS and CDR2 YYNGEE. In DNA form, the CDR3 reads TGTGCCAGCAGCGGACTAGCGGGAGGGCTTGGAAACATTCAGTACTTC. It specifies CASSGLAGGLGNIQYF. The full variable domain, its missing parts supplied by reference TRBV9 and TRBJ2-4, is DSGVTQTPKHLITATGQRVTLRCSPRSGDLSVYWYQQSLDQGLQFLIQYYNGEERAKGNILERFSAQQFPDLHSELNLSSLELGDSALYFCASSGLAGGLGNIQYFGAGTRLSVL.

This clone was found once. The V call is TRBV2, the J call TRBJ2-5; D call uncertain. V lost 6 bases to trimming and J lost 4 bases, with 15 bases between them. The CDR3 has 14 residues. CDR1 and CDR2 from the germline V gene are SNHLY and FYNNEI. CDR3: CASSGHMRSETQYF. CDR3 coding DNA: TGTGCCAGCAGCGGTCACATGAGGTCAGAGACCCAGTACTTC. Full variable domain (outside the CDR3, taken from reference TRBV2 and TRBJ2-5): EPEVTQTPSHQVTQMGQEVILRCVPISNHLYFYWYRQILGQKVEFLVSFYNNEISEKSEIFDDQFSVERPDGSNFTLKIRSTKLEDSAMYFCASSGHMRSETQYFGPGTRLLVL.

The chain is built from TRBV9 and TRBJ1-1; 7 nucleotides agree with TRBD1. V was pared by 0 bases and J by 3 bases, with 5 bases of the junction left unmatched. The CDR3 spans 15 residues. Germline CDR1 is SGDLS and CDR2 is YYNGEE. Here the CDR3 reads CASSVEGGQYTEAFF. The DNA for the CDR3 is TGTGCCAGCAGCGTAGAGGGGGGACAGTACACTGAAGCTTTCTTT. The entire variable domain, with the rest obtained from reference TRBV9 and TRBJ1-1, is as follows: DSGVTQTPKHLITATGQRVTLRCSPRSGDLSVYWYQQSLDQGLQFLIQYYNGEERAKGNILERFSAQQFPDLHSELNLSSLELGDSALYFCASSVEGGQYTEAFFGQGTRLTVV.

This CDR3 reads CASSSQNLGTSNTGELFF. The CDR3 coding sequence is TGTGCCAGCAGTTCACAAAACCTGGGGACATCGAACACCGGGGAGCTGTTTTTT. The chain couples TRBV7-9 to TRBJ2-2, with D perhaps matching TRBD1 (6 bases). Germline lookup yields CDR1 SEHNR and CDR2 FQNEAQ (reference sequence). V lost 6 bases, J lost 0 bases, and 20 bases lay in between. CDR3 length: 18 residues.

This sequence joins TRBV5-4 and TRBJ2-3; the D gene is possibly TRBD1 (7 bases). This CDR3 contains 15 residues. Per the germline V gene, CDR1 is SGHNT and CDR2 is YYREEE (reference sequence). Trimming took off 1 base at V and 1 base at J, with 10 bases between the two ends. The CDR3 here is CASSLQGGGTDTQYF. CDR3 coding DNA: TGTGCCAGCAGCTTGCAGGGGGGTGGCACAGATACGCAGTATTTT.

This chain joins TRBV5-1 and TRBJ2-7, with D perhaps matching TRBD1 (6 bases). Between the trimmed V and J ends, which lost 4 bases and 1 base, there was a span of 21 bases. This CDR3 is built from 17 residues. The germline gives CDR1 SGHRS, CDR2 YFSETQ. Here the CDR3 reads CASSPDLYRDRSYEQYF. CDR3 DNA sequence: TGCGCCAGCAGCCCAGACCTTTACAGGGATCGGTCCTACGAGCAGTACTTC.

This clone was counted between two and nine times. CDR3 DNA: TGTGCCACGAACCCGGGTTCCTACAATGAGCAGTTCTTC. Residues: CATNPGSYNEQFF. The rearrangement uses TRBV2 and TRBJ2-1; no clear D. The CDR3 runs to 13 residues. Germline V gives CDR1 SNHLY, CDR2 FYNNEI. V gave up 10 bases and J gave up 1 base, with 11 bases separating them.

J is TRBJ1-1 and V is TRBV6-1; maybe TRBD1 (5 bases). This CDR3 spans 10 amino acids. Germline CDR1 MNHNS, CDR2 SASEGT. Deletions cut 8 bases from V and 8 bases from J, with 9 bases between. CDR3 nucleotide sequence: TGTGCCAGCCCAAACAGGGAAGCTTTCTTT. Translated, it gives CASPNREAFF.

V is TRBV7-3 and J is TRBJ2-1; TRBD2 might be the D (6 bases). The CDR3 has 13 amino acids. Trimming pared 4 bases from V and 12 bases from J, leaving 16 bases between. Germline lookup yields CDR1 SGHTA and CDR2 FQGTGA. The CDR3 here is CASSSLPGLGQFF. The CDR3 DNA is TGTGCCAGCAGCTCCTTACCGGGACTCGGGCAGTTCTTC.

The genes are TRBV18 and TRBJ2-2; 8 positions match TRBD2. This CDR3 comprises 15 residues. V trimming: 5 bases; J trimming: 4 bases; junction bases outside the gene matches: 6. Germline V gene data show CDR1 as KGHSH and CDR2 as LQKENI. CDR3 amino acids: CASSTRGASTGELFF. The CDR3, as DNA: TGTGCCAGCTCAACGCGGGGGGCAAGCACCGGGGAGCTGTTTTTT.